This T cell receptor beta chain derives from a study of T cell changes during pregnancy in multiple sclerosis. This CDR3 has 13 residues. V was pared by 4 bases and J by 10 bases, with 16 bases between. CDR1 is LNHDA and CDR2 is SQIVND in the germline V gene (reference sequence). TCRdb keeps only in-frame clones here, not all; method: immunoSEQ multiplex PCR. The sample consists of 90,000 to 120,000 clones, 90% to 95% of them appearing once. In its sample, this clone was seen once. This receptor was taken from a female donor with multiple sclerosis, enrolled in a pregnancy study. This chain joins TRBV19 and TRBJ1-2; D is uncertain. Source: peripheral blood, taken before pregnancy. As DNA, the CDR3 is TGTGCCAGTAGTAGGAGAGATGGGGAGTCCTACACCTTC. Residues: CASSRRDGESYTF.